In this sample, the clone carrying this T cell receptor beta chain turned up a few times. Losses at the gene ends were 5 bases for V and 9 bases for J; bases not matched to a gene: 7. CDR1 is SNHLY and CDR2 is FYNNEI in the germline V gene. The CDR3 is 14 residues long. This sample was taken from a study of blood T cell repertoires in COVID-19. Turning to the study itself: Sources were T cells, B-cell-depleted T cells, or PBMCs; the material itself was cDNA or gDNA.

The data were produced by immunoSEQ multiplex PCR, yet TCRdb's version contains in-frame clones alone and is incomplete. The sample has 95,000 to 100,000 clones, approximately 92% seen once. Sequenced material: peripheral blood. This clonotype was obtained from a man aged 50 or older with active COVID-19. The V and J genes are TRBV2 and TRBJ1-6, with 7 nucleotides matching TRBD1. The CDR3 is CASSTTGTVSPLHF. In DNA form, the CDR3 reads TGTGCCAGCAGTACGACAGGGACGGTTTCACCCCTCCACTTT.